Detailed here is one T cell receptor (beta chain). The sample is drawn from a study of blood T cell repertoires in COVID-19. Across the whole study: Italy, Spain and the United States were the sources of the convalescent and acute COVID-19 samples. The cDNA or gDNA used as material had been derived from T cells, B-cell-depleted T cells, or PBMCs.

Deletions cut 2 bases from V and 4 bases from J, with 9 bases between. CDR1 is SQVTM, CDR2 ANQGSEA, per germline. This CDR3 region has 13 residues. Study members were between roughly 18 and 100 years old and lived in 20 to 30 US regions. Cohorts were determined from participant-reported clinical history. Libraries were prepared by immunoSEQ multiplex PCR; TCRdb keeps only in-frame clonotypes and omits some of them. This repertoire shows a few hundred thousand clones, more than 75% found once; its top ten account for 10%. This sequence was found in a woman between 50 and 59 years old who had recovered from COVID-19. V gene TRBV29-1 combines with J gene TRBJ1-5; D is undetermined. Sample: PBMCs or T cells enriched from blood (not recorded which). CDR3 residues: CSVELAHNQPQHF. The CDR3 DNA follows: TGCAGCGTTGAATTGGCACATAATCAGCCCCAGCATTTT.